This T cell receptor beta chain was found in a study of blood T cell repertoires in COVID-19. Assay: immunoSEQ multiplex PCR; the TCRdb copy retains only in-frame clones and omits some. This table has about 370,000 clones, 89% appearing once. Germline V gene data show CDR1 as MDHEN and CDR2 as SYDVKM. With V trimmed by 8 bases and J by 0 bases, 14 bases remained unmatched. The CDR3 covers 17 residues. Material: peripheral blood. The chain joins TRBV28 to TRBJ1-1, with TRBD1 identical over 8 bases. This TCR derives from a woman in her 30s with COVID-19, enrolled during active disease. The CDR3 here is CASPSPFGTGLNTEAFF. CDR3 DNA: TGTGCCAGCCCAAGTCCTTTCGGGACAGGCTTGAACACTGAAGCTTTCTTT.